Listed below are T cell receptor beta chains from one sample, sequenced in a study of T cell changes during pregnancy in multiple sclerosis. Clones were read by immunoSEQ multiplex PCR, and TCRdb kept only the in-frame ones, dropping some. This sample has approximately 46,000 clones, with 80% to 95% found just once. The sequences come from CD8+ T cells from peripheral blood mononuclear cells, collected in the second trimester of pregnancy. These receptors originate from a female donor with multiple sclerosis, enrolled in a pregnancy study. Both conserved end residues are trimmed from each CDR3.

len,v_gene,j_gene,CDR3aa
11,TRBV2,TRBJ2-7,ATGDPTFYEQY
10,TRBV29-1,TRBJ1-1,SVLTLNTEAF
13,TRBV7-9,TRBJ2-2,ASSGPGQLPGELF
11,TRBV2,TRBJ1-6,ASSDIHNSPLH
12,TRBV7-9,TRBJ2-1,ASSPEVSAGGQF
13,TRBV11-2,TRBJ1-4,ASSLGPDLEEKLF
13,TRBV4-3,TRBJ2-7,ASSQEGTGIYEQY
13,TRBV4-2,TRBJ1-1,ASSQAAGANTEAF
12,TRBV7-9,TRBJ1-1,ASSLQDRVREAF
10,TRBV19,TRBJ2-5,ASSIAEETQY
11,TRBV5-6,TRBJ1-1,ASSPYRNTEAF
11,TRBV5-1,TRBJ1-1,ASSFGGDTEAF
11,TRBV7-9,TRBJ1-4,ASSRLPKEKLF
14,TRBV6-1,TRBJ1-5,ASSEPARGSNQPQH
14,TRBV6-1,TRBJ1-5,ASSAGIITPNQPQH
16,TRBV7-9,TRBJ2-3,ASSSSRASGGAPDTQY
13,TRBV5-1,TRBJ2-7,ASSPAGTPFYEQY
13,TRBV5-5,TRBJ1-2,ASSLVPGEYYGYT
12,TRBV29-1,TRBJ2-1,SVPWVAGDNEQF
15,TRBV10-3,TRBJ1-1,AISGDRGRAQGTEAF
11,TRBV30,TRBJ2-2,AWSEGGTGELF
15,TRBV2,TRBJ2-7,ASSEASPAAGNYEQY
12,TRBV5-4,TRBJ2-1,ASSPRQGLDEQF
14,TRBV5-4,TRBJ2-5,ASSLIEGEDQETQY
11,TRBV12-5,TRBJ1-1,ASGLGRGQEAF
11,TRBV6-5,TRBJ1-2,ASRQTETYGYT
14,TRBV4-1,TRBJ2-3,ASSQEERGGTDTQY
13,TRBV4-3,TRBJ2-7,ASSQSLTGSYEQY
13,TRBV9,TRBJ1-1,ASSVVTGGGQEAF
11,TRBV6-4,TRBJ2-1,ASSDSLAGSQF
9,TRBV11-1,TRBJ2-1,ASSLVDEQF
10,TRBV7-9,TRBJ2-7,ATGQFGYEQY
12,TRBV7-8,TRBJ2-1,ASSLGLGVHEQF
16,TRBV4-1,TRBJ2-7,ASSQAPGLAGGWDEQY
12,TRBV29-1,TRBJ1-2,SVQDRAANYGYT
13,TRBV7-6,TRBJ2-2,ASSRTGHPTGELF
13,TRBV7-9,TRBJ2-7,ASSQGAGATYEQY
16,TRBV5-5,TRBJ1-1,ASSLGIGFGGVNTEAF
9,TRBV6-1,TRBJ1-2,ALALNYGYT
17,TRBV23-1,TRBJ2-3,ASSQSIRIAGPPWTTQY
15,TRBV25-1,TRBJ2-7,ASSDYGGDRDKHEQY
10,TRBV6-6,TRBJ2-1,ASSPDSHEQF
17,TRBV9,TRBJ2-3,ASSVQLDRGGGGADTQY
14,TRBV30,TRBJ1-2,ARQGAHWPADYGYT
13,TRBV9,TRBJ2-7,ASPLDYRGDYEQY
14,TRBV4-2,TRBJ1-1,ASSQSSDGGNTEAF
10,TRBV14,TRBJ1-1,ASSQGSTEAF
13,TRBV13,TRBJ2-3,ASSLGGLGEDTQY
12,TRBV5-8,TRBJ1-1,ASSLRQGDTEAF
12,TRBV27,TRBJ2-5,TPQGGTGDETQY
13,TRBV4-1,TRBJ2-3,ASSPSQGATDTQY
11,TRBV7-9,TRBJ1-1,ASSPTGLTEAF
11,TRBV7-3,TRBJ1-2,ASSRGGLDGYT
16,TRBV2,TRBJ2-5,ASRNPPGTSGLEETQY
15,TRBV15,TRBJ2-3,ATSRDSERGVTDTQY
14,TRBV4-2,TRBJ1-1,ASSQDWRVSNTEAF
15,TRBV4-3,TRBJ2-1,ASSQGAASGGVNEQF
12,TRBV29-1,TRBJ1-2,SVEDRAGGNGYT
13,TRBV18,TRBJ2-1,ASSPQDRPYNEQF